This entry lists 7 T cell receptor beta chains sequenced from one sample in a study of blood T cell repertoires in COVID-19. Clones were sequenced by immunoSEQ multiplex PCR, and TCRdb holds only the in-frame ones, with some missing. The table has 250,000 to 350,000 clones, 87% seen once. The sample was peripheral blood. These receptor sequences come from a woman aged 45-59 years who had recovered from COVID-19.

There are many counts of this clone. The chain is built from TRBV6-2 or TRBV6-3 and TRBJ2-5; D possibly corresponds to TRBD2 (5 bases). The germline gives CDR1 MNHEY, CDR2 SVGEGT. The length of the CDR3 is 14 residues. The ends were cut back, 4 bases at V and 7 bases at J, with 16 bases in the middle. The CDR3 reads CASSSSGEKGTQYF. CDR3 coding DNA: TGTGCCAGCAGTTCCTCTGGGGAGAAAGGGACCCAGTACTTC.

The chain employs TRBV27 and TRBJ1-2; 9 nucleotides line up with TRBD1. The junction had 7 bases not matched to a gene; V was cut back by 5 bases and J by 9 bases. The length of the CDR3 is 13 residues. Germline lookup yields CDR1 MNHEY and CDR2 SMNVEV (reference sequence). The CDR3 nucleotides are TGTGCCAGCAGTCAGGGGACAGGGTGGAGCTACACCTTC. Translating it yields CASSQGTGWSYTF.

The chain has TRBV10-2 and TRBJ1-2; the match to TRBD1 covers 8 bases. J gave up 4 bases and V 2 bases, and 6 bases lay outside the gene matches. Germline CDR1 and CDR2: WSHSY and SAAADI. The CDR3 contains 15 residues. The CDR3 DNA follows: TGCGCCAGCAGTGAGATGGACAGGGCCCTCTATGGCTACACCTTC. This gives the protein CASSEMDRALYGYTF.

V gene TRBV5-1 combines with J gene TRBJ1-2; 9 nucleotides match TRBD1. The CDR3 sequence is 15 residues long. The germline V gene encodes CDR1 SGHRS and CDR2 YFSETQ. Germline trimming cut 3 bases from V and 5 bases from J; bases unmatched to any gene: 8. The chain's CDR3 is CASSSGTGSEYGYTF. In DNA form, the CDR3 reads TGCGCCAGCAGCTCCGGGACAGGGTCCGAGTATGGCTACACCTTC.

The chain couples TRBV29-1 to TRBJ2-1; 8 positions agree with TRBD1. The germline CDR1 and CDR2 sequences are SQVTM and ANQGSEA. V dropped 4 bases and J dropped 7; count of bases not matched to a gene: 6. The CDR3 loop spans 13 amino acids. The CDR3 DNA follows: TGCAGCGTTGGCACAGGGGGATTTAATGAGCAGTTCTTC. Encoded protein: CSVGTGGFNEQFF.

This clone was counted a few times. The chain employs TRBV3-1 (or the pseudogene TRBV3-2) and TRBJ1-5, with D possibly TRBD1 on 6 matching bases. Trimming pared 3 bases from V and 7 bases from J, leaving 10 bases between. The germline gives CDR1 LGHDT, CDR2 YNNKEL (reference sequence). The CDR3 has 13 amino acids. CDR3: CASSHRGGQPQHF. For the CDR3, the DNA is TGTGCCAGCAGCCACAGGGGCGGACAGCCCCAGCATTTT.

The CDR3 loop reads CASTDSPVSYTF. The CDR3 DNA follows: TGTGCCAGCACCGACAGCCCGGTGAGCTACACCTTC. The chain combines TRBV7-3 with TRBJ1-2, with D possibly being TRBD1 (5 bases). The CDR3 extends over 12 amino acids. Germline CDR1 and CDR2: SGHTA and FQGTGA. Deletions cut 7 bases from V and 9 bases from J, with 15 bases between.